This T cell receptor beta chain was identified during a study of CD4 T cells in relation to SARS-CoV-2 and coronaviruses (dated by TCRdb to the early 2020s). For the study in its entirety: Patient-derived lymphoblastoid cell lines were used to map the HLA restriction of shared crossreactive spike epitopes. Memory CD4+ T cell crossreactivity between SARS-CoV-2 and common cold coronavirus spike proteins was assessed at the TCR clonotype level in the study. The Adaptive Biotechnologies TCR-sequencing kit was used for samples from a few pre-COVID donors and for the naive versus memory experiments, whereas the other data were Illumina-based. For other donors in the study, expansion assays were sequenced with a different, Illumina-based TCR-beta assay.

CD4+ T cells from unexposed donors were collected before the COVID-19 pandemic (2011-2018). Naive and memory CD4+ T cells were separated from cryopreserved PBMCs by CD4 enrichment followed by EasySep naive CD4+ T cell enrichment. Leukapheresis product for the unexposed donors was bought commercially. Ficoll-Paque PLUS gradient centrifugation was used to isolate PBMCs from either whole blood or leukapheresis product. PBMCs were either cryopreserved at -140°C or used fresh in the expansion assay. The QIAamp Micro DNA Kit was used to extract genomic DNA from the CD4+ T cells. DNA from uncultured naive and memory CD4+ T cells underwent immunoSEQ TCR-beta sequencing at deep resolution. Concerning the study's data processing: Preprocessing removed nonproductive sequences and CDR3s not starting with C, not ending with F or W, or shorter than 7 amino acids. Cultured and uncultured naive and memory CD4+ repertoires were searched for CDR3s previously identified as spike- and CEF-reactive. CDR3 homology was quantified as pairwise Levenshtein distance, calculated with the stringdist R package after three terminal residues were trimmed from each end. The table comes from immuneACCESS by way of TCRdb, which keeps in-frame sequences with V and J called. Part of the clones is missing from these tables; in studies checked, under half for an unresolved V gene and the rest for unknown reasons. The V and J calls and clone size are taken from that table; D and trimming were inferred from the DNA. Here the sample has nearly 70,000 clones; just over 90% occur a single time. The ten largest account for approximately 0.25% of the sample.

With regard to this clone: No antigen is known for it. There are no base qualities to consult, and no much larger clone falls within one base.

General study outcomes and caveats: The study was limited by small numbers of patients and tested TCRs. Crossreactive clones showed significantly weaker SARS-CoV-2-driven expansion than monoreactive clones, consistent with antigenic imprinting. Sequencing naive versus memory cells indicated that the assay picks up memory recall responses, not primary responses primed during culture. Memory CD4+ clonotypes crossrecognizing SARS-CoV-2 and at least one common cold coronavirus spike were found in 60% to 75% of donors. Crossreactivity analysis was centred on spike protein, so crossreactivity against other viral proteins was not assessed. No donor contributed both pre-pandemic and post-infection samples, which limited tracing the source of pre-existing responses.

The CDR3, cysteine through phenylalanine, is 15 amino acids long. Of the read, only the CDR3 DNA is kept; its 45 bases are in frame from base 1. V sheds 0 bases and J sheds 0 bases, leaving 7 bases between their ends. Reading the germline V gene gives CDR1 SGHTA and CDR2 FQGTGA. The source material was naive CD4+ T cells from PBMCs. In light of the paper, this sample's cell subset or site label describes: naive CD4+ T cells isolated by negative enrichment. The source is a human donor in good health. The rearranged segments are TRBV7-3 and TRBJ2-3, with TRBD1 as a weak D call on 5 bases. The nucleotide sequence is given as TGTGCCAGCAGCTTAACCCGACAGAGCACAGATACGCAGTATTTT. It encodes CASSLTRQSTDTQYF.